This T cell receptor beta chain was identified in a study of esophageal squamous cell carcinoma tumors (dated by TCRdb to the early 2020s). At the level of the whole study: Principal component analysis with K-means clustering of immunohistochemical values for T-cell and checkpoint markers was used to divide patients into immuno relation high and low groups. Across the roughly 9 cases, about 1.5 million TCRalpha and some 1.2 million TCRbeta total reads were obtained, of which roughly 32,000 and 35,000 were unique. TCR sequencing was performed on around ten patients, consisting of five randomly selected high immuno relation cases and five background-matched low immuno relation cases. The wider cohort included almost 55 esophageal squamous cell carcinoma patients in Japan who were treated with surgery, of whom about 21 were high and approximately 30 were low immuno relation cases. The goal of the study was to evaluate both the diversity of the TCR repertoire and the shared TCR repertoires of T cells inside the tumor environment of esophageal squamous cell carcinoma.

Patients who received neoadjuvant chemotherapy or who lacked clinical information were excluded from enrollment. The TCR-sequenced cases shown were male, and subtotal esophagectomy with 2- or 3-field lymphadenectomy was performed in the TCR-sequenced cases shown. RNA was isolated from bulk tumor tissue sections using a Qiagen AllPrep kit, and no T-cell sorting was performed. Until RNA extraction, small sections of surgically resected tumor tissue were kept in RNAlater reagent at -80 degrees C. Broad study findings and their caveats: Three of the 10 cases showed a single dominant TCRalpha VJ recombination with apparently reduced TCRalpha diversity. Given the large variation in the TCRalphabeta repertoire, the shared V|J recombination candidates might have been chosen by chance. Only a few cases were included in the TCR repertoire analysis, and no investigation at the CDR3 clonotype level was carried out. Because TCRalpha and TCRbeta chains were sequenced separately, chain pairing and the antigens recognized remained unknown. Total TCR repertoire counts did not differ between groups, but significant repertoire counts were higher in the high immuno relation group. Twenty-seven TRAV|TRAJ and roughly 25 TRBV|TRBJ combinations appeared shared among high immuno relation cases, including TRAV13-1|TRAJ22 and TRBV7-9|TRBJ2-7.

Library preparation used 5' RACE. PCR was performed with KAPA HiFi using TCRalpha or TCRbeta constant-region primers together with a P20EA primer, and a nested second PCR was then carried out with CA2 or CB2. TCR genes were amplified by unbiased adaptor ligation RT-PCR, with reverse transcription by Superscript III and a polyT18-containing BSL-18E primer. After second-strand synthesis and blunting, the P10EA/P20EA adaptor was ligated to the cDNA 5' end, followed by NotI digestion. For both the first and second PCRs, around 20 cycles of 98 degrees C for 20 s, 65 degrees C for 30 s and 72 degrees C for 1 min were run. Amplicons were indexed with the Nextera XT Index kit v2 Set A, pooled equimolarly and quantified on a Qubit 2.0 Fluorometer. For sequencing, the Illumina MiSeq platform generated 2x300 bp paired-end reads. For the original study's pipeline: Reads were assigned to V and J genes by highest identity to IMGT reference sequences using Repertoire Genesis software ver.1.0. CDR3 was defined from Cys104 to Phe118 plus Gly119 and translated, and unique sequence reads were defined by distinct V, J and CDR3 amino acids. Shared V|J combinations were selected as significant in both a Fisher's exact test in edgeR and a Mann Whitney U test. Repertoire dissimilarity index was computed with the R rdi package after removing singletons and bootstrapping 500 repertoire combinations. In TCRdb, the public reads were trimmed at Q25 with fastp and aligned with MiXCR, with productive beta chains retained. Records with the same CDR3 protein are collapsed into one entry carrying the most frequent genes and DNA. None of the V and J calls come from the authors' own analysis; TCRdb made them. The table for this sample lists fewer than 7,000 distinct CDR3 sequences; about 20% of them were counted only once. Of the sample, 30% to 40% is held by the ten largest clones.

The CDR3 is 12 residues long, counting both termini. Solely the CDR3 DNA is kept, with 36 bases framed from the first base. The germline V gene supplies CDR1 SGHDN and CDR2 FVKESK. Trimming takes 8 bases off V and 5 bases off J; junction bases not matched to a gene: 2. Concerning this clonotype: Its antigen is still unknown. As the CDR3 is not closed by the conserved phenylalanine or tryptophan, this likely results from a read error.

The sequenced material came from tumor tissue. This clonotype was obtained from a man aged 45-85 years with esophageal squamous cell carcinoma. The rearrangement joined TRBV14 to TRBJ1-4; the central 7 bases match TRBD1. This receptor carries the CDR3 CASRGQNEKLFL. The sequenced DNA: TGTGCCAGCCGGGGACAGAATGAAAAACTGTTTCTT.